This T cell receptor (beta chain) was profiled in a study of blood T cells in healthy people across ages. Germline V gene data show CDR1 as GTSNPN and CDR2 as SVGIG (reference sequence). CDR3 length: 12 amino acids. Roughly 10 milliliters of peripheral blood were drawn from each donor. Next came a second PCR, run for roughly 6 to 11 cycles, which used a sample-barcoded 5' primer along with a J-beta primer mix. One entry per CDR3 protein results from TCRdb running MiXCR on the 5' RACE reads. The profile covers around 1,900,000 distinct CDR3 sequences, with about two fifths appearing a single time and more than 20% taken by the ten largest. In regard to this clonotype: Its target is not known.

Study results and caveats: TCR beta diversity was tightly associated with the proportion of naive T cells. CMV status of donors was unknown, possibly confounding expanded clonotype changes. The fall in TCR beta diversity per million T cells was roughly linear with age.

The V gene is TRBV30, the J gene TRBJ2-5; D unclear. The end of the DNA fits TRBJ2-7 better, so the J call may be wrong. Sequencing was performed on blood. This sequence originates from a human donor in good health. Here the CDR3 DNA reads TGTGCCTGGAGTATACAAGCATACGAGCAGTACTTC. Amino acids: CAWSIQAYEQYF.